Sequencing of this T cell receptor (beta chain) was carried out in a study of cytomegalovirus exposure and HLA in healthy donors. Study conclusions and caveats: Most likely, a cluster of highly shared sequence variants arose as a sequencing artifact. The study designated 150 to 200 TCR beta chains cytomegalovirus-associated. The study had only CMV serostatus as immune exposure information.

Points on this clone: Its target is unknown.

V was trimmed by 7 bases and J by 6 bases, leaving 10 bases between them. This CDR3 region has 13 residues. CDR1 MDHEN and CDR2 SYDVKM come from the germline V gene. PCR employed 60 Vbeta and 13 Jbeta primers. Here immunoSEQ multiplex PCR was the method, and the copy in TCRdb shows in-frame clones only, minus some. Of approximately 160,000 clones in the sample, about 71% were seen once. The sequence came from a man aged 45-65 years in good health and CMV-seronegative. The chain combines TRBV28 with TRBJ1-6; possibly TRBD1 for D (6 bases). The source material was PBMCs. DNA of the CDR3: TGTGCCAGCACCGGACAGCCTAATTCACCCCTCCACTTT. It encodes CASTGQPNSPLHF. The full variable domain, completed using reference TRBV28 and TRBJ1-6, is DVKVTQSSRYLVKRTGEKVFLECVQDMDHENMFWYRQDPGLGLRLIYFSYDVKMKEKGDIPEGYSVSREKKERFSLILESASTNQTSMYLCASTGQPNSPLHFGNGTRLTVT.